The next 28 T cell receptor beta chains were all read from a single sample in a study of Graves' ophthalmopathy and Graves' hyperthyroidism. Beta-chain TCR CDR3 regions were amplified from RNA transcripts. The authors performed first-round RT-PCR with HTBI primers and then a second-round multiplex PCR. TCRdb itself ran the multiplex PCR reads through MiXCR, one entry per CDR3 protein. The table includes hundreds of thousands of distinct CDR3 sequences, about 41% detected once. What was sequenced was peripheral blood. Every receptor here comes from an adult man with Graves' ophthalmopathy.

In its sample, this clonotype was seen many times. This chain links TRBV27 with TRBJ1-2; D is unresolved. The CDR3 extends over 13 amino acids. The germline V gene encodes CDR1 MNHEY and CDR2 SMNVEV (reference sequence). V was shortened by 2 bases and J by 2 bases, with 6 bases between the two germline ends. CDR3 nucleotides: TGTGCCAGCAGTTTAACACAGAACTATGGCTACACCTTC. Residues: CASSLTQNYGYTF.

Worth noting for this clonotype: One junction end does not reproduce the germline sequence, and a read error may be involved. The chain is built from TRBV2 and TRBJ2-2; 16 nucleotides match TRBD2. The CDR3 covers 17 residues. Germline V CDR1 and CDR2: SNHLY, FYNNEI. The CDR3 DNA follows: TGTGCCAGCAAGCTGGGACTAGCGGGGGGGCAGACCGGGGAGCTGTCTTTT. Its protein is CASKLGLAGGQTGELSF.

Concerning this clonotype itself: A much bigger clone sits one base away, suggesting this may be a read error. The V gene is TRBV24-1, the J gene TRBJ2-2; D may be TRBD1 or TRBD2 (5 bases each). Trimming shortened V by 11 bases and J by 6 bases, and 15 bases separated the two germline ends. Germline lookup yields CDR1 KGHDR and CDR2 SFDVKD. The CDR3 has 13 amino acids. The CDR3 sequence: CAISEGYAGELFF. The CDR3, as DNA: TGTGCCATCAGCGAGGGGTACGCCGGGGAGCTGTTTTTT.

This clonotype was detected many times. The rearrangement uses TRBV5-8 and TRBJ1-1; D not certain. Germline V gene lookup returns CDR1 SGHTS and CDR2 YDEGEE. The CDR3 totals 13 residues. V lost 5 bases and J lost 7, with 15 bases in between. Here the CDR3 DNA reads TGTGCCAGCAGGTGGTGGTCGACGGTTGAAGCTTTCTTT. It encodes CASRWWSTVEAFF.

The chain's CDR3 is CASSYSIAAQQYF. DNA of the CDR3: TGTGCCAGCAGTTACTCTATCGCCGCCCAGCAGTACTTC. This chain uses TRBV6-5 with TRBJ2-7; unclear D gene. Germline assignment: CDR1 MNHEY and CDR2 SVGAGI. The ends were cut back, 0 bases at V and 8 bases at J, with 11 bases in the middle. The CDR3 is 13 amino acids.

The sample holds many counts of this clonotype. The chain uses TRBV5-1 and TRBJ2-5; D unresolved. This CDR3 region has 14 residues. V was trimmed by 0 bases and J by 1 base, leaving 7 bases between them. Per germline, CDR1 SGHRS and CDR2 YFSETQ. The CDR3 is CASSLVSVQETQYF. The CDR3 DNA sequence: TGCGCCAGCAGCTTGGTCAGCGTCCAAGAGACCCAGTACTTC.

J is TRBJ1-4 and V is TRBV5-5; D may be TRBD1 (5 bases). The germline gives CDR1 SGHKS, CDR2 YYEKEE (reference sequence). The CDR3 is 14 residues long. V shed 6 bases and J shed 4 bases, with 13 bases lying between them. For the CDR3, the DNA is TGTGCCAGCAATACCGGGACTGTTAATGAAAAACTGTTTTTT. Translating it yields CASNTGTVNEKLFF.

J is TRBJ2-2 and V is TRBV9, with 9 nucleotides matching TRBD2. V gave up 0 bases and J gave up 5 bases; unmatched junction bases: 5. The CDR3 is made up of 16 amino acids. CDR1 is SGDLS and CDR2 is YYNGEE in the germline V gene. The CDR3 loop reads CASSVAIAGATGELFF. CDR3 DNA: TGTGCCAGCAGCGTAGCGATAGCGGGAGCTACCGGGGAGCTGTTTTTT.

This clonotype was counted a few times. The chain links TRBV6-1 to TRBJ2-5; 9 bases fit TRBD2. The CDR3 sequence is 16 residues long. J gave up 4 bases and V 6 bases, and 12 bases lay outside the gene matches. Germline CDR1 and CDR2: MNHNS and SASEGT. The chain's CDR3 is CASRRAGGPGRETQYF. CDR3 DNA: TGTGCCAGCAGGAGGGCGGGGGGGCCCGGTCGAGAGACCCAGTACTTC.

J is TRBJ2-7 and V is TRBV4-2; TRBD1 might be the D (6 bases). V lost 4 bases to trimming and J lost 5 bases, with 18 bases between them. The CDR3 consists of 15 residues. Germline V gene data show CDR1 as LGHNA and CDR2 as YNFKEQ. The CDR3 sequence is CASSRTGSISDEQYF. The CDR3 nucleotides are TGTGCCAGCAGCCGTACAGGGAGTATTTCCGACGAGCAGTACTTC.

This clonotype was observed at least ten times. The rearrangement uses TRBV10-2 and TRBJ1-5; D remains ambiguous. This CDR3 region has 12 residues. Trimming stripped 6 bases from V and 5 bases from J, with 8 bases between. Germline V gene data show CDR1 as WSHSY and CDR2 as SAAADI. CDR3 nucleotides: TGCGCCAGCAGGGATCTGTATCAGCCCCAGCATTTT. It yields the protein CASRDLYQPQHF.

This chain connects TRBV6-5 to TRBJ1-2; D possibly corresponds to TRBD1 (6 bases). The CDR3 totals 16 residues. Germline lookup yields CDR1 MNHEY and CDR2 SVGAGI. V was cut by 6 bases and J by 6 bases, with 23 bases left in between. The DNA of the CDR3 is TGTGCCAGCAGCCCATTCCAGGGGACCGGGTATAATGGCTACACCTTC. This translates into CASSPFQGTGYNGYTF.

The V and J genes are TRBV19 and TRBJ2-7, with a tentative D call TRBD1 (5 bases). The CDR3 runs to 11 residues. From germline, CDR1 is LNHDA and CDR2 SQIVND (reference sequence). Trimming took off 9 bases at V and 7 bases at J, with 13 bases between the two ends. In DNA form, the CDR3 reads TGTGCCAGCAGCTTATACAGGGAGCAGTACTTC. This translates into CASSLYREQYF. Together with reference TRBV19 and TRBJ2-7, the CDR3 gives the full variable domain: DGGITQSPKYLFRKEGQNVTLSCEQNLNHDAMYWYRQDPGQGLRLIYYSQIVNDFQKGDIAEGYSVSREKKESFPLTVTSAQKNPTAFYLCASSLYREQYFGPGTRLTVT.

The chain carries TRBV29-1 and TRBJ1-2, with D possibly being TRBD1 (6 bases). This CDR3 comprises 12 residues. Trimming took off 6 bases at V and 4 bases at J, with 12 bases between the two ends. Germline V gene lookup returns CDR1 SQVTM and CDR2 ANQGSEA. The CDR3 DNA is TGCAGCGTAAACAGGGTTGGCTATGGCTACACCTTC. It translates to CSVNRVGYGYTF.

This clonotype was counted many times. This chain joins TRBV19 and TRBJ1-1, with 7 bases identical to TRBD1. CDR3 size: 15 residues. V trimming: 6 bases; J trimming: 3 bases; junction bases outside the gene matches: 10. Germline values: CDR1 LNHDA, CDR2 SQIVND (reference sequence). The DNA of the CDR3 is TGTGCCAGTAGGCTGACGAGGGGGCGCGACACTGAAGCTTTCTTT. Protein sequence: CASRLTRGRDTEAFF. The variable domain in full, completed from reference TRBV19 and TRBJ1-1, reads DGGITQSPKYLFRKEGQNVTLSCEQNLNHDAMYWYRQDPGQGLRLIYYSQIVNDFQKGDIAEGYSVSREKKESFPLTVTSAQKNPTAFYLCASRLTRGRDTEAFFGQGTRLTVV.

There are many counts of this clonotype. CDR3 protein: CASSQGHGENLRYGYTF. CDR3 coding DNA: TGTGCCAGCAGCCAAGGTCACGGAGAGAACCTCCGCTATGGCTACACCTTC. V is TRBV7-9 and J is TRBJ1-2; D is unresolved. The CDR3 covers 17 residues. Germline V gene lookup returns CDR1 SEHNR and CDR2 FQNEAQ (reference sequence). Trimming left V 5 bases short and J 4 bases short, with 23 bases between. The variable domain in full, completed from reference TRBV7-9 and TRBJ1-2, reads DTGVSQNPRHKITKRGQNVTFRCDPISEHNRLYWYRQTLGQGPEFLTYFQNEAQLEKSRLLSDRFSAERPKGSFSTLEIQRTEQGDSAMYLCASSQGHGENLRYGYTFGSGTRLTVV.

In this sample, this clonotype turned up once. The chain links TRBV10-3 to TRBJ1-1; possible D gene TRBD1, 6 bases. The CDR3 sequence is 15 residues long. CDR1 and CDR2 from the germline V gene are ENHRY and SYGVKD. V was pared by 10 bases and J by 4 bases, with 22 bases between. The CDR3 nucleotides are TGTGCCAGCAGGTTCGAAGCAGGGGCTGGCACTGAAGCTTTCTTT. Its protein is CASRFEAGAGTEAFF.

The chain employs TRBV25-1 and TRBJ1-4; no definite D call. V was pared by 8 bases and J by 0 bases, with 13 bases between. Germline lookup yields CDR1 MGHDK and CDR2 SYGVNS. The CDR3 sequence is 15 residues long. CDR3 nucleotides: TGTGCCAGCGCGAATCAGGTTGCAACTAATGAAAAACTGTTTTTT. This encodes CASANQVATNEKLFF. The full variable domain, completed using reference TRBV25-1 and TRBJ1-4, is EADIYQTPRYLVIGTGKKITLECSQTMGHDKMYWYQQDPGMELHLIHYSYGVNSTEKGDLSSESTVSRIRTEHFPLTLESARPSHTSQYLCASANQVATNEKLFFGSGTQLSVL.

V gene TRBV5-4 combines with J gene TRBJ2-3, with D tentatively TRBD1 or TRBD2 (5 bases each). Between the trimmed V and J ends, which lost 3 bases and 0 bases, there was a span of 14 bases. CDR1 and CDR2 (germline): SGHNT, YYREEE (reference sequence). CDR3 size: 16 residues. CDR3 protein: CASSSPGRKSTDTQYF. Written as DNA, the CDR3 is TGTGCCAGCAGCTCACCGGGACGGAAAAGCACAGATACGCAGTATTTT.

As concerns this clonotype: A read error may explain this, as a much larger clone is one base away. V gene TRBV7-9 combines with J gene TRBJ2-2; D possibly corresponds to TRBD2 (6 bases). CDR1 SEHNR and CDR2 FQNEAQ come from the germline V gene (reference sequence). The CDR3 is made up of 15 amino acids. The chain's CDR3 is CASSPPGGNTGGLFF. CDR3 nucleotide sequence: TGTGCCAGCAGCCCGCCGGGCGGGAACACCGGGGGGCTGTTTTTT. Combining the CDR3 with reference TRBV7-9 and TRBJ2-2 gives the whole variable domain DTGVSQNPRHKITKRGQNVTFRCDPISEHNRLYWYRQTLGQGPEFLTYFQNEAQLEKSRLLSDRFSAERPKGSFSTLEIQRTEQGDSAMYLCASSPPGGNTGGLFFGEGSRLTVL.

The chain joins TRBV6-5 to TRBJ1-4, with a tentative D call TRBD1 (6 bases). This CDR3 spans 13 amino acids. The V gene lost 9 bases and the J gene lost 8 bases, with 16 bases spanning the gap. Germline V gives CDR1 MNHEY, CDR2 SVGAGI. CDR3 sequence reads: CASRDINREKLFF. DNA of the CDR3: TGTGCCAGTCGGGACATAAATCGGGAAAAACTGTTTTTT.

As for this clonotype: This CDR3 fails to terminate in the conserved phenylalanine or tryptophan, so it likely reflects a read error. The rearrangement links TRBV7-7 to TRBJ2-5; D is perhaps TRBD1 (5 bases). The CDR3 has 17 residues. Germline V CDR1 and CDR2: SSHAT, FNYEAQ (reference sequence). CDR3 amino acids: CASSLPVRRQGQETQYC. CDR3 nucleotides: TGTGCTAGCAGCTTACCCGTGCGGCGGCAGGGTCAAGAGACCCAGTACTGC.

This clonotype was recorded many times. The chain employs TRBV10-2 and TRBJ1-5; no firm D call. CDR3 length equals 12 residues. From germline, CDR1 is WSHSY and CDR2 SAAADI. V gave up 4 bases and J gave up 3 bases, with 4 bases separating them. The CDR3 DNA reads as TGCGCCAGCAGTGCCCCCAATCAGCCCCAGCATTTT. The encoded protein is CASSAPNQPQHF.

This clonotype occurred many times. J is TRBJ2-2 and V is TRBV7-3; no firm D call. V was clipped by 2 bases and J by 0 bases, with 7 bases between them. Germline V gives CDR1 SGHTA, CDR2 FQGTGA. The CDR3 loop spans 15 amino acids. CDR3 residues: CASSLQKTNTGELFF. The CDR3 coding sequence is TGTGCCAGCAGCTTACAGAAGACGAACACCGGGGAGCTGTTTTTT.

This chain links TRBV19 with TRBJ2-7, with TRBD2 matching over 8 bases. The CDR3 is 11 residues long. Per the germline V gene, CDR1 is LNHDA and CDR2 is SQIVND (reference sequence). V trimming: 8 bases; J trimming: 10 bases; junction bases outside the gene matches: 7. CDR3 sequence (DNA): TGTGCCAGTTCCGGCGGGAGGCCCCAGTACTTC. This codes for CASSGGRPQYF.

CDR3 nucleotides: TGTGCCAGCAGCCAGTTACAGCGACCGGCAGATACGCAGTATTTT. Translating it yields CASSQLQRPADTQYF. The V and J genes are TRBV7-2 and TRBJ2-3; no clear D. The CDR3 length is 15 residues. V was clipped by 5 bases and J by 4 bases, with 16 bases between them. Germline V lookup: CDR1 SGHTA, CDR2 FQGNSA.

This clonotype was detected many times. V and J are TRBV7-2 and TRBJ1-1; D unclear. Germline-derived CDR1 and CDR2 are SGHTA and FQGNSA. V lost 2 bases, J lost 1 base, and 8 bases lay in between. The length of the CDR3 is 14 residues. CDR3 sequence: CASSLREANTEAFF. The DNA of the CDR3 is TGTGCCAGCAGCTTAAGGGAGGCGAACACTGAAGCTTTCTTT.

This clonotype was seen many times. The chain is built from TRBV25-1 and TRBJ1-1; D unresolved. The V end was cut by 4 bases, the J end by 4 bases, with 4 bases between. Per germline, CDR1 MGHDK and CDR2 SYGVNS. This CDR3 is built from 11 residues. The CDR3, as DNA: TGTGCCAGCAGTGTGTTCACTGAAGCTTTCTTT. Translating gives CASSVFTEAFF.